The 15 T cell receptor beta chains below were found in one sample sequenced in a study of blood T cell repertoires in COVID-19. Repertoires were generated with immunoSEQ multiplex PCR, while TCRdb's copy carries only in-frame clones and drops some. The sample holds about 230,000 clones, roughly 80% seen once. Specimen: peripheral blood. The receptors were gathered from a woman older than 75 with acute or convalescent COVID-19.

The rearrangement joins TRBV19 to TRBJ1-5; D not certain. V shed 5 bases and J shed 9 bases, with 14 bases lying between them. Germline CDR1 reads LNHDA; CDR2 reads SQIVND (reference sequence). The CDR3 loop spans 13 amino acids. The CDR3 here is CASSANHPGPQHF. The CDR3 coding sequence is TGTGCCAGTAGTGCGAACCATCCAGGGCCCCAGCATTTT.

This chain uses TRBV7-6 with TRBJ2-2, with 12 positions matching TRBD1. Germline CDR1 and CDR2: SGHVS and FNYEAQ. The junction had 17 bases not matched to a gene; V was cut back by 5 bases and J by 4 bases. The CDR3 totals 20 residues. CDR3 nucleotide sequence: TGTGCCAGCAGCGCCGGGACAGGGGGCGTTATATCCCGCCGCACCGGGGAGCTGTTTTTT. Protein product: CASSAGTGGVISRRTGELFF.

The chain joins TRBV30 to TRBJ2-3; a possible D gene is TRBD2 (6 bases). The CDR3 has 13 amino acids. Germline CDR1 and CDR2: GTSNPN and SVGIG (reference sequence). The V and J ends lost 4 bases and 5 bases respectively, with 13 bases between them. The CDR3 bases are TGTGCCTGGAATAGGTGGGAGGTAGATACGCAGTATTTT. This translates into CAWNRWEVDTQYF.

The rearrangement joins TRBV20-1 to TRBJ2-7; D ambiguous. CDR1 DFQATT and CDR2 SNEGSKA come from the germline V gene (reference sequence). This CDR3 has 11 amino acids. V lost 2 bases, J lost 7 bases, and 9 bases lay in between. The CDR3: CSARSAWEQYF. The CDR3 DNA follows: TGCAGTGCTAGAAGCGCGTGGGAGCAGTACTTC.

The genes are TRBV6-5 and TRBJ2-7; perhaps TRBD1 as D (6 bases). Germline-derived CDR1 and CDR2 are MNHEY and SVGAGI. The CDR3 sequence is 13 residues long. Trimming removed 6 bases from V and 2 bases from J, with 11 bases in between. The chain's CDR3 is CASRRTDAYEQYF. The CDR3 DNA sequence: TGTGCCAGCAGAAGGACAGACGCCTACGAGCAGTACTTC.

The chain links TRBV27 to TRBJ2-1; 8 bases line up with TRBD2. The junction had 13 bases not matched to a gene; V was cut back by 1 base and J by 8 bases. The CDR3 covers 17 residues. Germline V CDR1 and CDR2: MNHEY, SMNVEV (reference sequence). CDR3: CASSLWVKRERKDEQFF. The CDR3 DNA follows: TGTGCCAGCAGTTTATGGGTCAAGCGGGAGAGGAAGGATGAGCAGTTCTTC.

DNA of the CDR3: TGCGCCAGCAGCTTGGCCGGGACAGGCGTAACAGATACGCAGTATTTT. Protein sequence: CASSLAGTGVTDTQYF. The chain joins TRBV5-1 to TRBJ2-3; 8 bases are a match to TRBD1. The V segment lost 0 bases and the J segment 3 bases; nucleotides outside the gene matches: 6. The CDR3 contains 16 residues. From germline, CDR1 is SGHRS and CDR2 YFSETQ.

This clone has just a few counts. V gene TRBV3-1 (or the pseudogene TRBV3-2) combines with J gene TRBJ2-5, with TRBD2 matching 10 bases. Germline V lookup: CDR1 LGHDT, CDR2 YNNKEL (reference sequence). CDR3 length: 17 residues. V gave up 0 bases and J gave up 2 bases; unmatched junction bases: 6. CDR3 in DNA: TGTGCCAGCAGCCAAGATAGAGCGGGGGGGTTACAAGAGACCCAGTACTTC. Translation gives CASSQDRAGGLQETQYF.

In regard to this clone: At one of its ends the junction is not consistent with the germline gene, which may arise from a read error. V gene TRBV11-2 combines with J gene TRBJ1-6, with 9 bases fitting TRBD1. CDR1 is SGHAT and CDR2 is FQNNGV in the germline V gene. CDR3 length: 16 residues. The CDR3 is CASSRGGTGYISPLHF. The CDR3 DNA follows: TGTGCCAGCAGCCGCGGGGGGACAGGGTATATTTCACCCCTCCACTTT.

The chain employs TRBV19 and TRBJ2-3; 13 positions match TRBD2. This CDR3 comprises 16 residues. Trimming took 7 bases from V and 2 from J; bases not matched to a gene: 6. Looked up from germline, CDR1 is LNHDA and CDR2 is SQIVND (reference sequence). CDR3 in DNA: TGTGCCAGTACCCCAGGGACTAGCGGGGTCACAGATACGCAGTATTTT. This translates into CASTPGTSGVTDTQYF. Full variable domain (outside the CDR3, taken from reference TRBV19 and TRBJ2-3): DGGITQSPKYLFRKEGQNVTLSCEQNLNHDAMYWYRQDPGQGLRLIYYSQIVNDFQKGDIAEGYSVSREKKESFPLTVTSAQKNPTAFYLCASTPGTSGVTDTQYFGPGTRLTVL.

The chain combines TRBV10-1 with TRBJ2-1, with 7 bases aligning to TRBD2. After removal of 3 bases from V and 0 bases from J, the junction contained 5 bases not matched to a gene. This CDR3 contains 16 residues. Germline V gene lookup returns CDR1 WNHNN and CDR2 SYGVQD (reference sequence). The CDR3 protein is CASSDRGRDSYNEQFF. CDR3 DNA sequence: TGCGCCAGCAGTGACCGGGGGAGGGACTCCTACAATGAGCAGTTCTTC.

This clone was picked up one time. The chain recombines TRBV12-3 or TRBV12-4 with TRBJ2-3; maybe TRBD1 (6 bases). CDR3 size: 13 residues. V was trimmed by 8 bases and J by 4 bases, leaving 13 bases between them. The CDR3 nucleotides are TGTGCCAGCGAAGCCAGGGGCGCAGATACGCAGTATTTT. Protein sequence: CASEARGADTQYF.

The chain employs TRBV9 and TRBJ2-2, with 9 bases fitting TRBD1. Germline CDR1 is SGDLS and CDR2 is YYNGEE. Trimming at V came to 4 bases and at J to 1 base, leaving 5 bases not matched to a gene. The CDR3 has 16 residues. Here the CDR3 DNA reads TGTGCCAGCAGCCCAAGGACAGGGGTGAACACCGGGGAGCTGTTTTTT. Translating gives CASSPRTGVNTGELFF.

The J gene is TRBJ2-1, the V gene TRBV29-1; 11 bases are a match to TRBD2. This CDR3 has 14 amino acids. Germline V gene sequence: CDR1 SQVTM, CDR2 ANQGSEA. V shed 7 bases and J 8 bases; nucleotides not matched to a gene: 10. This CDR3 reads CSDQTSGTLYEQFF. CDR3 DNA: TGCAGCGACCAGACTAGCGGGACATTATATGAGCAGTTCTTC.

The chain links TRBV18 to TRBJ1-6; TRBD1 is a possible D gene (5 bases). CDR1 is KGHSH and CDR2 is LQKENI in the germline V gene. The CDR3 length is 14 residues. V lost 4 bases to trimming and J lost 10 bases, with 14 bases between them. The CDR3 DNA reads TGTGCCAGCTCACGGGACGGGGGGGAGTCACCCCTCCACTTT. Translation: CASSRDGGESPLHF.